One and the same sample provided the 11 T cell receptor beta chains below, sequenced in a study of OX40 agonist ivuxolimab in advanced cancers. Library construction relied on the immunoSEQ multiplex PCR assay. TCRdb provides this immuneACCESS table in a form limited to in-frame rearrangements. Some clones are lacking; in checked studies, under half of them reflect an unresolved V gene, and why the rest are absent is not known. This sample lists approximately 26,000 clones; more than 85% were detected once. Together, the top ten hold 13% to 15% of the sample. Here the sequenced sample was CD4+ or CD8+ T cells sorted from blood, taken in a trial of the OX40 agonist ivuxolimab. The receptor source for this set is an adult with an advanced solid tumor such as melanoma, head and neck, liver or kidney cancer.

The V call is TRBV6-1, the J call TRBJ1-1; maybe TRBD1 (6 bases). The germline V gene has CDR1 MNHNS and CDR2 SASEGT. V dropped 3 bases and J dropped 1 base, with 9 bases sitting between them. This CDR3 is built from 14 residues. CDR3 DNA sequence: TGTGCCAGCAGTGATGGGGGCTCGAACACTGAAGCTTTCTTT. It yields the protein CASSDGGSNTEAFF.

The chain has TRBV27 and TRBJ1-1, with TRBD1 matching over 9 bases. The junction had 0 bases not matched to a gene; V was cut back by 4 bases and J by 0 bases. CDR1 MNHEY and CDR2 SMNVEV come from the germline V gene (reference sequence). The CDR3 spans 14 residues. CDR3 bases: TGTGCCAGCAGTTGGGACAGGGTGAACACTGAAGCTTTCTTT. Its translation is CASSWDRVNTEAFF.

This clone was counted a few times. The CDR3, as DNA: TGCGCCAGCAGCCAAGTCTCAGTAACTGAAGCTTTCTTT. Translation: CASSQVSVTEAFF. The rearrangement links TRBV4-1 to TRBJ1-1; D is unclear. V lost 1 base and J 5 bases, leaving 8 bases between the germline ends. The CDR3 sequence is 13 residues long. Looked up from germline, CDR1 is MGHRA and CDR2 is YSYEKL.

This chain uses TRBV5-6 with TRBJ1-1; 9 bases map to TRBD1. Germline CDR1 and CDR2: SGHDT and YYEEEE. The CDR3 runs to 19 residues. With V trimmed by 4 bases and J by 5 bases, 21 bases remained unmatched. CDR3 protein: CASSRDREYDRRSLTEAFF. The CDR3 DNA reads TGTGCCAGCAGCCGGGACAGGGAGTACGATCGTCGTAGTCTAACTGAAGCTTTCTTT.

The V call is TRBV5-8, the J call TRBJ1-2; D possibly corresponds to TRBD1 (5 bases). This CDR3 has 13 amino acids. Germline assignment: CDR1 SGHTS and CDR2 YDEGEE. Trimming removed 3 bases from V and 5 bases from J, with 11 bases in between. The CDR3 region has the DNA TGTGCCAGCAGCTGGGGGACGGTTTATGGCTACACCTTC. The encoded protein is CASSWGTVYGYTF.

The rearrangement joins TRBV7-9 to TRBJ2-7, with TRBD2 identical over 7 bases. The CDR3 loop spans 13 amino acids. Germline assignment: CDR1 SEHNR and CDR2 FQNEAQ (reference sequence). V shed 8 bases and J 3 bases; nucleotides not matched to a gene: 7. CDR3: CASALAENYEQYF. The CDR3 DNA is TGTGCCAGCGCGCTAGCGGAGAACTACGAGCAGTACTTC.

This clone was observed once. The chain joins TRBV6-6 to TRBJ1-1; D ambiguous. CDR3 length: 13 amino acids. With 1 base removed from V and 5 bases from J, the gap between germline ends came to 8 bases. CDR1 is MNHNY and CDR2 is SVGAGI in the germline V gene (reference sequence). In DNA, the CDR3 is TGTGCCAGCAGTTACTTCTCCCCAACTGAAGCTTTCTTT. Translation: CASSYFSPTEAFF.

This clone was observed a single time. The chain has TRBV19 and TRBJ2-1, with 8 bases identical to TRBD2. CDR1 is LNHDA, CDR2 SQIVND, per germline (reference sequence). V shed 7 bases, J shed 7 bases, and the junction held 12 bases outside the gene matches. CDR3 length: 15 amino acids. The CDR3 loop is CASTLGLASYNEQFF. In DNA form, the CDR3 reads TGTGCCAGTACCCTAGGACTAGCCTCGTATAATGAGCAGTTCTTC.

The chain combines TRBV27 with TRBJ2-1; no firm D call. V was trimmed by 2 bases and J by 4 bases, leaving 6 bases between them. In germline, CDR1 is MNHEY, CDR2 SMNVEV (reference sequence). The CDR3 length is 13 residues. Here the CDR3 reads CASSLTGYNEQFF. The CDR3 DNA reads TGTGCCAGCAGTTTAACCGGGTACAATGAGCAGTTCTTC.

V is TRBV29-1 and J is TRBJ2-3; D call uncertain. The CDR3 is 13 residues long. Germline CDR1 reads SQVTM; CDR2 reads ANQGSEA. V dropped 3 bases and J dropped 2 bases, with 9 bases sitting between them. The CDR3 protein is CSVDEAATDTQYF. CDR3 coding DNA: TGCAGCGTTGACGAGGCCGCCACAGATACGCAGTATTTT.

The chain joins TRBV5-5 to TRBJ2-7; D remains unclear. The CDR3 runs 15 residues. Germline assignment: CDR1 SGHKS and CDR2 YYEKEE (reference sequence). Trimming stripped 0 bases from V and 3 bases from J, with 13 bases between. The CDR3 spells CASSLGVGFVYEQYF. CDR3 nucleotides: TGTGCCAGCAGCTTGGGGGTAGGATTCGTCTACGAGCAGTACTTC.